This TCR beta chain is drawn from a study of shared T cell receptors in the human thymus. In this sample, this clone turned up once. Looked up from germline, CDR1 is MNHEY and CDR2 is SMNVEV (reference sequence). This CDR3 comprises 16 residues. V dropped 4 bases and J dropped 3; count of bases not matched to a gene: 7. TCRdb's copy holds only in-frame clones and misses some; the assay was immunoSEQ multiplex PCR. The table has 540,000 or so clones, 75% to 80% seen once; the top ten hold 0.013%. These data also featured in a second study, about human thymus T cells. Per that paper: Resections from corrective heart surgery provided thymus tissue.

V usage is TRBV27 and J usage is TRBJ2-3; 10 bases match TRBD1. The receptor was derived from a boy in the first two years of life with a congenital heart defect. The sample consisted of thymocytes. The CDR3 loop is CASSSRTGGPTDTQYF. CDR3 DNA: TGTGCCAGCAGTTCACGGACAGGGGGACCGACAGATACGCAGTATTTT.